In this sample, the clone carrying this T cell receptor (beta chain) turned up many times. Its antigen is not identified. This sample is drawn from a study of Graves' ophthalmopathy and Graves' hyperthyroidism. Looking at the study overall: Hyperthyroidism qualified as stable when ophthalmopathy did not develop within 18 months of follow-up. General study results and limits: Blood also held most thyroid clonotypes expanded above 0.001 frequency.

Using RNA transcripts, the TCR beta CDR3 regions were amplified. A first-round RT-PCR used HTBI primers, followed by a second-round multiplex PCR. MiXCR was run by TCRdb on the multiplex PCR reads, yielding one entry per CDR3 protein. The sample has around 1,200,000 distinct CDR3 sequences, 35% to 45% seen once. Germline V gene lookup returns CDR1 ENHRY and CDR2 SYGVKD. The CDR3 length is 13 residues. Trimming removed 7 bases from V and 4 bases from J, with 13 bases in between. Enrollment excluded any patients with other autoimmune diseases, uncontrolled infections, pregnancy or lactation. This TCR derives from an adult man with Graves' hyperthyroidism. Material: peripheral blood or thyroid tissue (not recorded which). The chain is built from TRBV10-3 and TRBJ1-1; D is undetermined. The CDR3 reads CAINSLEGTEAFF. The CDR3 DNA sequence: TGTGCCATCAATTCGTTGGAGGGCACTGAAGCTTTCTTT.